This T cell receptor (beta chain) was observed in a study of neoadjuvant nivolumab and ipilimumab in lung cancer. Study outcomes and limitations: TCR richness and clonality were higher in tumors than adjacent uninvolved lung. Pretherapy blood TCR richness correlated positively with resected tumor richness. From pretherapy to surgery, tumor richness and clonality rose with dual therapy.

Comments on this clone: Its antigen is unknown.

The germline V gene encodes CDR1 SGHNT and CDR2 YYREEE (reference sequence). V lost 0 bases and J lost 7, with 5 bases in between. This CDR3 region has 12 residues. The assay was immunoSEQ multiplex PCR, and TCRdb's table has in-frame clones only and misses some. The sample lists some 20,000 clones, roughly three quarters occurring once. This TCR derives from an adult with non-small cell lung cancer. The chain uses TRBV5-4 and TRBJ2-1; no reliable D call. The sample was tumor tissue, taken after neoadjuvant nivolumab, alone or with ipilimumab, at or shortly before surgery. This CDR3 reads CASSLATNEQFF. The CDR3 nucleotides read TGTGCCAGCAGCTTGGCGACAAATGAGCAGTTCTTC.